These 3 T cell receptor beta chains originate from one sample sequenced in a study of early T cells in non-severe SARS-CoV-2 infection. One entry per CDR3 protein results from TCRdb running MiXCR on the 5' RACE reads. This sample has about 110,000 distinct CDR3 sequences, with approximately 12% found just once. The material was whole blood, obtained at baseline. The receptors were gathered from an adult who was a healthcare worker with PCR-confirmed SARS-CoV-2 infection or an uninfected control (not recorded which).

This clonotype was seen only a few times. The chain combines TRBV19 with TRBJ2-2; D gene unclear. The germline V gene has CDR1 LNHDA and CDR2 SQIVND (reference sequence). Deletions cut 6 bases from V and 6 bases from J, with 8 bases between. The CDR3 has 12 residues. CDR3 in DNA: TGTGCCAGTAGCCCAAGGGCCGGGGAGCTGTTTTTT. The encoded protein is CASSPRAGELFF.

This clonotype turned up a few times. The chain carries TRBV5-1 and TRBJ2-5; no clear D. Germline CDR1 reads SGHRS; CDR2 reads YFSETQ. This CDR3 spans 13 amino acids. V was trimmed by 2 bases and J by 5 bases, leaving 10 bases between them. CDR3 DNA: TGCGCCAGCAGCTTTGAGTCGCTGGAGACCCAGTACTTC. Its protein product is CASSFESLETQYF.

The chain joins TRBV7-8 to TRBJ2-1, with D unresolved. This CDR3 spans 16 amino acids. CDR1 SGHVS and CDR2 FQNEAQ come from the germline V gene. The ends were cut back, 2 bases at V and 1 base at J, with 12 bases in the middle. CDR3 loop: CASSLSRLPSYNEQFF. CDR3 coding DNA: TGTGCCAGCAGCTTATCGAGGCTTCCATCCTACAATGAGCAGTTCTTC.